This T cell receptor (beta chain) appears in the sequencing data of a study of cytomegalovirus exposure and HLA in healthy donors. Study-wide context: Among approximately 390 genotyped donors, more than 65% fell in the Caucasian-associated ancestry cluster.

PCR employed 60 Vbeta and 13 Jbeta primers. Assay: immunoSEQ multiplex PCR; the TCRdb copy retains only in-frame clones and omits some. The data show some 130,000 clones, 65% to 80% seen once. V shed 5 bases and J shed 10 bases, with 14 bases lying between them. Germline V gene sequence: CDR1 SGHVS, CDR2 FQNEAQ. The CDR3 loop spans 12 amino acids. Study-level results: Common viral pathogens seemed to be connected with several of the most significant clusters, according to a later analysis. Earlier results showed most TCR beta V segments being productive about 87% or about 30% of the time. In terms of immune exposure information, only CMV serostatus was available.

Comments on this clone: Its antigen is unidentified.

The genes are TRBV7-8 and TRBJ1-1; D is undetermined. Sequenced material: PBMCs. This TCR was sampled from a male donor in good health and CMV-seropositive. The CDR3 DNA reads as TGTGCCAGCAGCCCCCGGTTCGTTGGAGCTTTCTTT. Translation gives CASSPRFVGAFF.